This TCR beta chain was observed in a study of T-cell reconstitution after alpha-beta-depleted transplantation in children. This clonotype was seen ten or more times. Researchers prepared the TCRbeta library using unique molecular identifiers, the study reports. TCRdb reprocessed the PCR reads with MiXCR, giving one entry per CDR3 protein. The sample shows just over 200,000 distinct CDR3 sequences, roughly 8.1% of them seen only once. Between the trimmed V and J ends, which lost 7 bases and 3 bases, there was a span of 14 bases. Looked up from germline, CDR1 is DFQATT and CDR2 is SNEGSKA (reference sequence). The CDR3 is made up of 13 amino acids.

The sequences come from PBMCs, mostly from graft donor cells, collected 360 days after TCRalphabeta/CD19-depleted stem cell transplant. V usage is TRBV20-1 and J usage is TRBJ2-3, with D maybe TRBD2 (5 bases). This clonotype originated in a male patient aged 2 to 9 who had a stem cell transplant for acute myeloid leukemia, so the T cells may come from the graft donor. Here the CDR3 reads CSVPSLATDTQYF. For the CDR3, the DNA is TGCAGTGTACCGAGTCTAGCAACAGATACGCAGTATTTT.